Reported below is one TCR beta chain. Its target is not known. MiXCR was run by TCRdb on the reads, yielding one entry per CDR3 protein. The table shows fewer than 80,000 distinct CDR3 sequences, with 20% occurring only once. This sample is part of a study of type 1 regulatory T cells. Overall study: T-allo10 is a Tr1-enriched, alloantigen-specific CD4 T cell product made in vitro.

Trimming took 7 bases from V and 5 from J, leaving 17 bases between them. The CDR3 length is 14 residues. Germline V gene lookup returns CDR1 SGHRS and CDR2 YFSETQ. General study findings and limits: Compared with non-type 1 regulatory T cells, type 1 regulatory T cells showed a more restricted TCR repertoire.

The sample was cultured type 1 regulatory T (Tr1) cells, either the whole culture or a sorted fraction (not recorded which). This sequence joins TRBV5-1 and TRBJ2-3; possibly TRBD2 for D (6 bases). The source of this sequence is a human donor in good health. The CDR3: CASWRESGIDTQYF. The CDR3 DNA sequence: TGCGCCAGCTGGAGGGAGTCAGGCATAGATACGCAGTATTTT.